This T cell receptor beta chain was profiled in a study of tumor-infiltrating lymphocytes in primary liver carcinoma. Study observations and caveats: The difference in top-250-clone fraction between tumors and blood was significant, favoring tumors (p = 0.039). Tumor-blood pairs (like tumor-adjacent pairs) overlapped less than tumor region pairs did.

Unsorted whole blood supplied the blood RNA, and germline DNA was isolated too. For this clonotype: No antigen is known for it.

Synthesis of TCR beta cDNA was carried out from approximately 500 ng total RNA with a constant-region primer. Library construction for TCR beta comprised three nested multiplex PCR rounds performed with slightly modified ARM-PCR. TCRdb reprocessed the multiplex PCR reads with MiXCR, giving one entry per CDR3 protein. The sample shows approximately 310,000 distinct CDR3 sequences, over 55% of them seen only once. The clonotype comes from a man aged 35-49 years with primary liver carcinoma and hepatitis B virus infection. The specimen was peripheral blood.

The CDR3 nucleotides are TGCGCCAGCAACGCGGACGGGACAGCATACAATGAGCAGTTCTTC. This encodes CASNADGTAYNEQFF. The chain employs TRBV5-1 and TRBJ2-1; the match to TRBD1 covers 7 bases. The V and J ends lost 6 bases and 4 bases, in that order; junction bases with no gene match: 10. Germline V CDR1 and CDR2: SGHRS, YFSETQ. The CDR3 covers 15 residues.